The TCR beta chain described here comes from a study of blood T cell repertoires in COVID-19. Study-wide context: The analysed material was cDNA or gDNA that came from T cells, B-cell-depleted T cells, or PBMCs.

Original processing notes: Amplified reference gene primers provided the basis for estimating nucleated cell counts. Sequencing used immunoSEQ multiplex PCR; TCRdb keeps in-frame clones, though not all of them. V and J calls and clone size follow that table, whereas D and trimming were derived from the DNA. The sample has roughly 220,000 clones; about four fifths are singletons. Worth noting for this clone: This sample also contains other DNA sequences that code for the same CDR3.

Germline CDR1 SEHNR, CDR2 FQNEAQ (reference sequence). Losses at the gene ends were 5 bases for V and 2 bases for J; bases not matched to a gene: 8. This CDR3 comprises 16 residues. Adults between roughly 18 and 90 years of age took part from some 25 US areas. Recovery among Cohort 3 donors was established by two negative PCRs, clearance, or symptom resolution. This TCR was recovered from a woman in her thirties or forties who had recovered from COVID-19. The J gene is TRBJ2-1, the V gene TRBV7-9, with 8 bases that match TRBD2. The sample was PBMCs or T cells enriched from blood (not recorded which). CDR3 region: CASSPRGGSAYNEQFF. The CDR3 DNA is TGTGCCAGCAGCCCCCGGGGGGGGTCGGCCTACAATGAGCAGTTCTTC.